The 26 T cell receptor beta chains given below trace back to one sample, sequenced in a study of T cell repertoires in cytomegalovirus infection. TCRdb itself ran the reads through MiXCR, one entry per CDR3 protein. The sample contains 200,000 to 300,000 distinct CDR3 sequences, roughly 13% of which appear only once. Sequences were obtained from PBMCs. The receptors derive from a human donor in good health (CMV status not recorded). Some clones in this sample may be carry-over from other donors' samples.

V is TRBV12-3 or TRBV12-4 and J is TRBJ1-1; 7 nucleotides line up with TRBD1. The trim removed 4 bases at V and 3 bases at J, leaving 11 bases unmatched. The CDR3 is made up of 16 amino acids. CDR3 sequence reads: CASSSRQGGEYTEAFF. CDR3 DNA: TGTGCCAGCAGTTCCAGACAGGGAGGAGAGTACACTGAAGCTTTCTTT.

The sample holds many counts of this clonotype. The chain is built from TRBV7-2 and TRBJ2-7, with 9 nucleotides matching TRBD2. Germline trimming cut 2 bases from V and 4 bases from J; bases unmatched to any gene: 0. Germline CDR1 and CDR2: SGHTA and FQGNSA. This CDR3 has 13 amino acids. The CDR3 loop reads CASSLLAGYEQYF. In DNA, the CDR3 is TGTGCCAGCAGCTTACTAGCGGGGTACGAGCAGTACTTC.

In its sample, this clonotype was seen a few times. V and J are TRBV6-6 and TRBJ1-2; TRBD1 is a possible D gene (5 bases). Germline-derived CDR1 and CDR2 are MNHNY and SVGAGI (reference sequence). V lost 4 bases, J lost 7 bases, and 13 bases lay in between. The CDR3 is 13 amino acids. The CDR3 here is CASSSDRSTGYTF. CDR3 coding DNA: TGTGCCAGCAGTTCCGACAGATCAACTGGCTACACCTTC.

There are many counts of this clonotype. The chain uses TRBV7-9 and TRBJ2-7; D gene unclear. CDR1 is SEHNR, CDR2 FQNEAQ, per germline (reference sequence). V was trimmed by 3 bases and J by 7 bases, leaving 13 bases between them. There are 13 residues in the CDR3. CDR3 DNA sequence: TGTGCCAGCAGCTTTGGCCTATCCCGAGAGCAGTACTTC. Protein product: CASSFGLSREQYF.

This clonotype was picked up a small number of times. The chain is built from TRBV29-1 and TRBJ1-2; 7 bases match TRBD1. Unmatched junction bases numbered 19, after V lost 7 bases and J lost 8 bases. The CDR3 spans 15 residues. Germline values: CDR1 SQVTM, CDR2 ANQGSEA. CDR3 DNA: TGCAGCGCCGAGCTAGGACAGGCCCTAGGTTACGGCTACACCTTC. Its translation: CSAELGQALGYGYTF. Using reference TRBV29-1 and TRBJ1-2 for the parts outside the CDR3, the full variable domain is SAVISQKPSRDICQRGTSLTIQCQVDSQVTMMFWYRQQPGQSLTLIATANQGSEATYESGFVIDKFPISRPNLTFSTLTVSNMSPEDSSIYLCSAELGQALGYGYTFGSGTRLTVV.

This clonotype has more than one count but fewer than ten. Here the CDR3 DNA reads TGCAGCGTGGGGACCCAGCCCTACGAGCAGTACTTC. Protein sequence: CSVGTQPYEQYF. The genes are TRBV29-1 and TRBJ2-7; D is possibly TRBD1 or TRBD2 (5 bases each). Germline-derived CDR1 and CDR2 are SQVTM and ANQGSEA. The ends were cut back, 6 bases at V and 2 bases at J, with 11 bases in the middle. There are 12 residues in the CDR3.

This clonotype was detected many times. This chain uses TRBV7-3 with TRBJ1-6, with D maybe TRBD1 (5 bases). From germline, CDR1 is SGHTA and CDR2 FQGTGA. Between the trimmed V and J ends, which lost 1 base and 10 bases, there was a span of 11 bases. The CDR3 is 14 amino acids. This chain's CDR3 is CASSLKAGRSPLHF. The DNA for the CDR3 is TGTGCCAGCAGCTTAAAGGCAGGGCGCTCACCCCTCCACTTT.

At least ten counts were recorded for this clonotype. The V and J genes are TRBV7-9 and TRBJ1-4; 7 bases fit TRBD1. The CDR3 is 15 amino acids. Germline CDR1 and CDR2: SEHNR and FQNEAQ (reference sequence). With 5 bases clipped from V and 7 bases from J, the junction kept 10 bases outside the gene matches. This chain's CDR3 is CASSSRQGGVEKLFF. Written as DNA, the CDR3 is TGTGCCAGCAGCAGTAGACAGGGAGGAGTTGAAAAACTGTTTTTT.

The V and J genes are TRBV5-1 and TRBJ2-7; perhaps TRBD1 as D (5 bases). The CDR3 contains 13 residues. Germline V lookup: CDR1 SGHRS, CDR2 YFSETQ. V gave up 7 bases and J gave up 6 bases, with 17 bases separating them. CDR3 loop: CASSDTRATEQYF. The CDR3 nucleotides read TGCGCCAGCTCGGACACCAGAGCCACCGAGCAGTACTTC. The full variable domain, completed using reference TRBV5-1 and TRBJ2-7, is KAGVTQTPRYLIKTRGQQVTLSCSPISGHRSVSWYQQTPGQGLQFLFEYFSETQRNKGNFPGRFSGRQFSNSRSEMNVSTLELGDSALYLCASSDTRATEQYFGPGTRLTVT.

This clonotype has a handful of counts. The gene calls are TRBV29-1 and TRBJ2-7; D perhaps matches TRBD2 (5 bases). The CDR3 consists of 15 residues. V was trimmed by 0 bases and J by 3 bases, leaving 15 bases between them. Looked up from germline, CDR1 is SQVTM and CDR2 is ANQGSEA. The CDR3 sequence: CSVEEWSTGNYEQYF. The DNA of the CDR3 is TGCAGCGTTGAAGAGTGGTCAACGGGGAACTACGAGCAGTACTTC.

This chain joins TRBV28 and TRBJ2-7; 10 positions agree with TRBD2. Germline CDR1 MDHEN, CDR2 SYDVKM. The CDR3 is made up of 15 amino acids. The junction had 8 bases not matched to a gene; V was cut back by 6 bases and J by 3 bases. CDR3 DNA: TGTGCCAGCAGACCAGGACTAGCGGCAGACTACGAGCAGTACTTC. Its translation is CASRPGLAADYEQYF.

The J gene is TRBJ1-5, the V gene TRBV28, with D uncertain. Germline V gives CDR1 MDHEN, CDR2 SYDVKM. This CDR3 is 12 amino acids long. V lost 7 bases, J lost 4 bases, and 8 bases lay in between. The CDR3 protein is CASTVQNQPQHF. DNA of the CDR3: TGTGCCAGCACAGTACAAAATCAGCCCCAGCATTTT.

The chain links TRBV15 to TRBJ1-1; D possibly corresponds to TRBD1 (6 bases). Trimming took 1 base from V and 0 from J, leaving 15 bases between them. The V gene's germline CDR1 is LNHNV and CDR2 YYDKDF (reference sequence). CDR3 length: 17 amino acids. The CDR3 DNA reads TGTGCCACCAGCAGAGTGGGAACAGGGCTCGTGAACACTGAAGCTTTCTTT. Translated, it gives CATSRVGTGLVNTEAFF.

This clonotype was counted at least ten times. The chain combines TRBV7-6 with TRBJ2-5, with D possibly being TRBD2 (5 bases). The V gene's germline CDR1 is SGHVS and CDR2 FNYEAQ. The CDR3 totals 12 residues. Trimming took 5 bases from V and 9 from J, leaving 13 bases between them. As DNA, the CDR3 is TGTGCCAGCAGCCCCTACGGGGTGGCCCAGTACTTC. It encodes CASSPYGVAQYF.

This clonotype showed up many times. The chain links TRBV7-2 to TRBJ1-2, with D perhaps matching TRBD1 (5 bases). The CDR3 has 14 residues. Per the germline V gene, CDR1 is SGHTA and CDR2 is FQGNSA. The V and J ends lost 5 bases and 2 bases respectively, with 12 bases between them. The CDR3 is CASSLGRQNYGYTF. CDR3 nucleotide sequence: TGTGCCAGCAGCCTGGGGCGACAGAACTATGGCTACACCTTC. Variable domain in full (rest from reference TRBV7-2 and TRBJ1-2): GAGVSQSPSNKVTEKGKDVELRCDPISGHTALYWYRQSLGQGLEFLIYFQGNSAPDKSGLPSDRFSAERTGGSVSTLTIQRTQQEDSAVYLCASSLGRQNYGYTFGSGTRLTVV.

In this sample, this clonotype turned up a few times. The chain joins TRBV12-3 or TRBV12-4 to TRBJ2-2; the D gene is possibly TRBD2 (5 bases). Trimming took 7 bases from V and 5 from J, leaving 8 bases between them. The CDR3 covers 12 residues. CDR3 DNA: TGTGCCAGCACTGGGGAGACCGGGGAGCTGTTTTTT. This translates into CASTGETGELFF.

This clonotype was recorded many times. The CDR3 DNA sequence: TGTGCCAGCAGTTTTGGAGAGGACTATCCAGATACGCAGTATTTT. Amino acid sequence: CASSFGEDYPDTQYF. This sequence joins TRBV27 and TRBJ2-3, with D maybe TRBD2 (6 bases). Germline V gene lookup returns CDR1 MNHEY and CDR2 SMNVEV (reference sequence). The CDR3 is made up of 15 amino acids. The V end lost 3 bases, the J end lost 4 bases, and 14 bases lay between the germline ends.

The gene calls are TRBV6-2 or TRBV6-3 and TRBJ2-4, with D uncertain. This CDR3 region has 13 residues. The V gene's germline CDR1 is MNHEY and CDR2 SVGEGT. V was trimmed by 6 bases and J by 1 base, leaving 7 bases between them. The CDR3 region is CASRTEAKNIQYF. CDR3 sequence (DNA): TGTGCCAGCAGGACCGAGGCCAAAAACATTCAGTACTTC.

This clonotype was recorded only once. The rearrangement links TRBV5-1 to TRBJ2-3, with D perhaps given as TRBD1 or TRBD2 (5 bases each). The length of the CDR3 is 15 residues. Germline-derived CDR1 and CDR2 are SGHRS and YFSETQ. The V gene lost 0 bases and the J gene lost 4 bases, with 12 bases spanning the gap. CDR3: CASSLGPVGADTQYF. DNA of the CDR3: TGCGCCAGCAGCTTGGGACCTGTGGGGGCAGATACGCAGTATTTT.

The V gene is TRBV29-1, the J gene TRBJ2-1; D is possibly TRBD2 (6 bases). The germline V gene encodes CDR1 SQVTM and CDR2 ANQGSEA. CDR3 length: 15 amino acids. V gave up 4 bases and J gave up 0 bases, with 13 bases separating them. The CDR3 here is CSVGVGGISYNEQFF. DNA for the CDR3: TGCAGCGTTGGGGTTGGGGGGATCTCCTACAATGAGCAGTTCTTC.

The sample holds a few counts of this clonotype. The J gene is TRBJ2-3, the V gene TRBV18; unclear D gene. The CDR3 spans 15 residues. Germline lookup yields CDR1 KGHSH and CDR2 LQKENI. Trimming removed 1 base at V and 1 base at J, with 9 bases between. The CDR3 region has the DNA TGTGCCAGCTCACCACGGTCCAGTGGCACAGATACGCAGTATTTT. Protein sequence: CASSPRSSGTDTQYF.

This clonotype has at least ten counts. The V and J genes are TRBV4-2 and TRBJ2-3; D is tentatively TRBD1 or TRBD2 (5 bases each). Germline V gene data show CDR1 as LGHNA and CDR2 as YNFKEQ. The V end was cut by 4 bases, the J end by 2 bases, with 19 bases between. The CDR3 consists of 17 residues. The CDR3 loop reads CASSPHRDQQPTDTQYF. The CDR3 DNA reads TGTGCCAGCAGCCCCCACCGGGACCAACAACCCACAGATACGCAGTATTTT.

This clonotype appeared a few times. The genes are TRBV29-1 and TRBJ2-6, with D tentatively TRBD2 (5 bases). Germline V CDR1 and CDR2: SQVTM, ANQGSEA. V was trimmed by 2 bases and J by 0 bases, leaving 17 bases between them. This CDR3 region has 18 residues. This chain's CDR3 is CSVETADPINSGANVLTF. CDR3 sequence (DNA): TGCAGCGTTGAAACAGCGGATCCAATCAACTCTGGGGCCAACGTCCTGACTTTC. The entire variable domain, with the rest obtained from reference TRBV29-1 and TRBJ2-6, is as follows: SAVISQKPSRDICQRGTSLTIQCQVDSQVTMMFWYRQQPGQSLTLIATANQGSEATYESGFVIDKFPISRPNLTFSTLTVSNMSPEDSSIYLCSVETADPINSGANVLTFGAGSRLTVL.

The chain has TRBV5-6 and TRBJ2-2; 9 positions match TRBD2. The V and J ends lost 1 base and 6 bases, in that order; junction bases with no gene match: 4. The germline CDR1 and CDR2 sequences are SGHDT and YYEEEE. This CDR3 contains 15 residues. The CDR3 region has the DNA TGTGCCAGCAGCTTGAGTGGCGGGAGGGCCGGGGAGCTGTTTTTT. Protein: CASSLSGGRAGELFF.

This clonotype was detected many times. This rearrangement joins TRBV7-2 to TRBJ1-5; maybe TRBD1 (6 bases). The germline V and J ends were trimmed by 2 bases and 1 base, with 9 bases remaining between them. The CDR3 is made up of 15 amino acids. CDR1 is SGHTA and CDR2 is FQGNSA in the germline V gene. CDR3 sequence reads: CASSLRGGSNQPQHF. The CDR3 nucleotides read TGTGCCAGCAGCTTAAGGGGGGGGAGCAATCAGCCCCAGCATTTT.

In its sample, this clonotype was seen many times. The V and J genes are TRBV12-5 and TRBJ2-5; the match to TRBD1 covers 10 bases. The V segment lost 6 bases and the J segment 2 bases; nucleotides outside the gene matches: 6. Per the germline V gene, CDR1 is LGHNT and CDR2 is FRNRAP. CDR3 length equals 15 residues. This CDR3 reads CASGPGQGFQETQYF. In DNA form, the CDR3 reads TGTGCTAGTGGGCCGGGACAGGGGTTTCAAGAGACCCAGTACTTC.